This paragraph reports one T cell receptor (beta chain). The target antigen is unknown. The data were obtained in a study of T cells in localized non-small cell lung cancer. Study-wide results and caveats: Longer overall survival was seen with higher T cell density measured in blood. The study found T cell clonality highest in uninvolved adjacent lung, above tumor. Adjacent lung had a median about 60 of the 100 largest tumor clones.

Data came from immunoSEQ multiplex PCR; TCRdb stores just in-frame clones and leaves some out. The sample contains about 35,000 clones, around 93% of which appear only once. This clonotype was sampled from a female donor of 60 years or more with stage II lung adenocarcinoma. The sequencing here drew on peripheral blood mononuclear cells, taken before any cancer treatment.

The CDR3 coding sequence is TGTGCCAGCAGTTTAACCACTGAAGCTTTCTTT. Encoded protein: CASSLTTEAFF. The rearrangement joins TRBV28 to TRBJ1-1; D gene unclear. Germline CDR1 is MDHEN and CDR2 is SYDVKM. Trimming took off 2 bases at V and 4 bases at J, with 2 bases between the two ends. The CDR3 has 11 amino acids.